This T cell receptor beta chain came from a study of CD8 T cells in ankylosing spondylitis. Findings and caveats of the study: Disease-linked clones bore a CD8+ phenotype and were relatively rare in peripheral blood. Disease-linked clones reportedly concentrated significantly in matched ankylosing spondylitis synovial fluid. Some of the motif variants had earlier been found in reactive arthritis patients' fluid and blood.

The CDR3 length is 14 residues. The germline V gene has CDR1 SGHRS and CDR2 YFSETQ. V was cut by 0 bases and J by 6 bases, with 9 bases left in between. Each CDR3 protein is one row after TCRdb ran MiXCR on the 5' RACE reads. The repertoire holds approximately 220,000 distinct CDR3 sequences, with approximately 10% as singletons. This clonotype appeared a few times. The antigen is unknown. The rearrangement uses TRBV5-1 and TRBJ2-2; no clear D gene. Sequencing was carried out using blood, either unsorted or a sorted T cell fraction (not recorded which). This TCR was recovered from a male donor with ankylosing spondylitis or in good health (not recorded which). CDR3 nucleotide sequence: TGCGCCAGCAGCTTGGGCCCGACGTCCGGGGAGCTGTTTTTT. Residues: CASSLGPTSGELFF.